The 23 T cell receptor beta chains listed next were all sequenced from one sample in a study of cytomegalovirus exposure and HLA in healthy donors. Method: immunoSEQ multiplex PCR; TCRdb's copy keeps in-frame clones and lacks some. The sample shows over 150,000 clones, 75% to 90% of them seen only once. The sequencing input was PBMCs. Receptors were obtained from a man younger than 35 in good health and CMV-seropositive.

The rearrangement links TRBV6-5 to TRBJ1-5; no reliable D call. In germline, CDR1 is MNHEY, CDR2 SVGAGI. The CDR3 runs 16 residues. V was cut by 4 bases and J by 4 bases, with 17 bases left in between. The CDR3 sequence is CASSSVAKGGNQPQHF. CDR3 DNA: TGTGCCAGCAGTTCGGTGGCTAAAGGAGGGAATCAGCCCCAGCATTTT.

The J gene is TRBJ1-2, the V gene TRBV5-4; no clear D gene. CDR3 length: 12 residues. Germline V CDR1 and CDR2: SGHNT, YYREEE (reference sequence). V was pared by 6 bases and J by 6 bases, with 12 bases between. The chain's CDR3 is CASTNPVDGYTF. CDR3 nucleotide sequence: TGTGCCAGCACGAACCCGGTCGATGGCTACACCTTC.

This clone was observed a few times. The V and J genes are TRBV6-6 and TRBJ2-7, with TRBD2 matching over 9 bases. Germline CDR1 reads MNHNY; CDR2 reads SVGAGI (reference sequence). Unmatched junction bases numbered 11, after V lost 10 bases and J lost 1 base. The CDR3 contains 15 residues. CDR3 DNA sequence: TGTGCCACCCGGGCAGGGCTAGCGGGATCCTACGAGCAGTACTTC. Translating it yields CATRAGLAGSYEQYF.

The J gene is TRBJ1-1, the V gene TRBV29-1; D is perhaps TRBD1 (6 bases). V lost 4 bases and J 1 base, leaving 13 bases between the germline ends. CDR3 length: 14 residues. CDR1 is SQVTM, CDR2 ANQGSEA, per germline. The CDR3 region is CSVAAGAANTEAFF. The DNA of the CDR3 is TGCAGCGTTGCCGCGGGGGCAGCGAACACTGAAGCTTTCTTT.

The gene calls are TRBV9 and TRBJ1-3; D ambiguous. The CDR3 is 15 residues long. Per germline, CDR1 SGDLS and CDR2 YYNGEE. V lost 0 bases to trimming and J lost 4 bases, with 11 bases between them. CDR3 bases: TGTGCCAGCAGCGTAGTTCCGGGAGTGGGAAACACCATATATTTT. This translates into CASSVVPGVGNTIYF.

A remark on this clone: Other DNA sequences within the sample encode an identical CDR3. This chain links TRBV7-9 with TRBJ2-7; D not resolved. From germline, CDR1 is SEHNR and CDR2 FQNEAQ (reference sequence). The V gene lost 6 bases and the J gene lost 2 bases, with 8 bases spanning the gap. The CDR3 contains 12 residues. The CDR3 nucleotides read TGTGCCAGCAGTCCTATTCCCTACGAGCAGTACTTC. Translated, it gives CASSPIPYEQYF.

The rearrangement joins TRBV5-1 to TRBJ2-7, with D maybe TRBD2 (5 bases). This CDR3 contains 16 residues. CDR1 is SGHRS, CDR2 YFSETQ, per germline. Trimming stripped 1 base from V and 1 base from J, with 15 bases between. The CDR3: CASSLQFPSTSYEQYF. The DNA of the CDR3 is TGCGCCAGCAGCTTGCAGTTTCCTAGCACTTCCTACGAGCAGTACTTC.

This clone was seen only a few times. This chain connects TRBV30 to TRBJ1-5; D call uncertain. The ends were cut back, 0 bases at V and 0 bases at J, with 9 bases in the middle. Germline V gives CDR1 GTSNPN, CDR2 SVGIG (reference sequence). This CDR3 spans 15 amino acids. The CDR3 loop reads CAWSVSASSNQPQHF. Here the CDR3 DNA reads TGTGCCTGGAGTGTATCCGCGTCTAGCAATCAGCCCCAGCATTTT.

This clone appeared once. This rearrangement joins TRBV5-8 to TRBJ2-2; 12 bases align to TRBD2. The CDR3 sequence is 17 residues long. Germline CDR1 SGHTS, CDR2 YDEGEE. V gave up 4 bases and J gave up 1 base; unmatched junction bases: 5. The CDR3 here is CASSPGTSGWNTGELFF. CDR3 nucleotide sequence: TGTGCCAGCAGCCCCGGGACTAGCGGGTGGAACACCGGGGAGCTGTTTTTT.

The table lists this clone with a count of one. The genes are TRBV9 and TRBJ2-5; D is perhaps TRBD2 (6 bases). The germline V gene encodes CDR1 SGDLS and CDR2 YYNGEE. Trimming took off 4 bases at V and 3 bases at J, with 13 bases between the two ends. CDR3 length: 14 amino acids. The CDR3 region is CASSSPIAEETQYF. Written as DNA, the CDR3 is TGTGCCAGCAGCTCCCCGATAGCGGAAGAGACCCAGTACTTC.

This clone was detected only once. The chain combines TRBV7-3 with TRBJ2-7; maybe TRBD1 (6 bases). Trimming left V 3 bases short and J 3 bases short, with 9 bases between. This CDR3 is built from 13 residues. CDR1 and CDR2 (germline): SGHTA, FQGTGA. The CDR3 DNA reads TGTGCCAGCAGCTTTGGGACAAACTACGAGCAGTACTTC. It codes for CASSFGTNYEQYF.

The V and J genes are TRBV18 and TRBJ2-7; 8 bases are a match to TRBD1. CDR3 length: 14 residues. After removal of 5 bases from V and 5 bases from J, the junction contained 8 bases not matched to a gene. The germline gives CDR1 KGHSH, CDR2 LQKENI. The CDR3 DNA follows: TGTGCCAGCTCATCCCGGACAGGGCCCGACGAGCAGTACTTC. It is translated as CASSSRTGPDEQYF. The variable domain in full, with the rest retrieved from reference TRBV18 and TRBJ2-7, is NAGVMQNPRHLVRRRGQEARLRCSPMKGHSHVYWYRQLPEEGLKFMVYLQKENIIDESGMPKERFSAEFPKEGPSILRIQQVVRGDSAAYFCASSSRTGPDEQYFGPGTRLTVT.

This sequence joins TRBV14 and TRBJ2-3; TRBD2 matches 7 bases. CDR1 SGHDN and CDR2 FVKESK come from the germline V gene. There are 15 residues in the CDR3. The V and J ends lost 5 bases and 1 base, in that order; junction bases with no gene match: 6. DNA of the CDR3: TGTGCCAGCAGCTACCTAGCGGACGGCACAGATACGCAGTATTTT. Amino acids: CASSYLADGTDTQYF.

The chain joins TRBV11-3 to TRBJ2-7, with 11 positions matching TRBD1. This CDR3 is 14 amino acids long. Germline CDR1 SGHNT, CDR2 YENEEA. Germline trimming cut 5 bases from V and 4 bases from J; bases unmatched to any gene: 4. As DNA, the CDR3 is TGTGCCAGCAGCCTGGACAGGGGGCCGTACGAGCAGTACTTC. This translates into CASSLDRGPYEQYF.

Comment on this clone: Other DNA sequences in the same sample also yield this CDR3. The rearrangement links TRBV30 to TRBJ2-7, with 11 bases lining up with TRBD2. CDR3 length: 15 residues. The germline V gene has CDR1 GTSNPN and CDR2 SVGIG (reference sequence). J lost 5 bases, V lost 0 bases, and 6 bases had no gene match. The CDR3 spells CAWSVGLAGGHEQYF. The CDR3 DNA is TGTGCCTGGAGTGTAGGTCTAGCGGGAGGACACGAGCAGTACTTC.

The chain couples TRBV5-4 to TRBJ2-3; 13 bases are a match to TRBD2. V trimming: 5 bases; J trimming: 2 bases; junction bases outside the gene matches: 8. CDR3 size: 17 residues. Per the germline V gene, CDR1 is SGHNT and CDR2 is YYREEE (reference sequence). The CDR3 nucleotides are TGTGCCAGCAGTCATGGACTAGCGGGGGACCCCACAGATACGCAGTATTTT. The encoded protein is CASSHGLAGDPTDTQYF.

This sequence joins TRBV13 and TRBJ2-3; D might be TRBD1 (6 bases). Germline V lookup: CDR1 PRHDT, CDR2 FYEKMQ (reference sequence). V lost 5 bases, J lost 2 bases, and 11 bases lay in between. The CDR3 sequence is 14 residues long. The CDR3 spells CASSQGQSTDTQYF. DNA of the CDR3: TGTGCCAGCAGCCAAGGACAGTCCACAGATACGCAGTATTTT. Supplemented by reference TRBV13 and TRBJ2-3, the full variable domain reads AAGVIQSPRHLIKEKRETATLKCYPIPRHDTVYWYQQGPGQDPQFLISFYEKMQSDKGSIPDRFSAQQFSDYHSELNMSSLELGDSALYFCASSQGQSTDTQYFGPGTRLTVL.

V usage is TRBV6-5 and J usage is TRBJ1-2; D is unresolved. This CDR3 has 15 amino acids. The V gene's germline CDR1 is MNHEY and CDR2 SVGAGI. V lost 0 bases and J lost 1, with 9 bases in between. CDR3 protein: CASSYSLRLNYGYTF. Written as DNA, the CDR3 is TGTGCCAGCAGTTACTCCTTGCGGCTTAACTATGGCTACACCTTC.

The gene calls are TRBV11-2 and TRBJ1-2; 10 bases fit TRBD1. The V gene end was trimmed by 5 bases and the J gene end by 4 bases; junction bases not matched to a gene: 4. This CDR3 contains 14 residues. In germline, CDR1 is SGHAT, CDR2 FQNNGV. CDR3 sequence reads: CASSQDRGVYGYTF. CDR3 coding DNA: TGTGCCAGCAGCCAGGACAGGGGGGTCTATGGCTACACCTTC.

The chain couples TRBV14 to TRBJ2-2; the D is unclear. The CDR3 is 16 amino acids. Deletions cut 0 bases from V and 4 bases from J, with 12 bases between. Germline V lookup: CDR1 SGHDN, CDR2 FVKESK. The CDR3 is CASSQDRGRGTGELFF. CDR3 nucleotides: TGTGCCAGCAGCCAAGATAGAGGTAGAGGCACCGGGGAGCTGTTTTTT.

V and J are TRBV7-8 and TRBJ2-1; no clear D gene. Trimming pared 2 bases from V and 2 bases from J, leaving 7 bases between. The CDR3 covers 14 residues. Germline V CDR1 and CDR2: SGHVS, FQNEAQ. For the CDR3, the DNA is TGTGCCAGCAGCTTAAACACCGCCTACAATGAGCAGTTCTTC. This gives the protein CASSLNTAYNEQFF.

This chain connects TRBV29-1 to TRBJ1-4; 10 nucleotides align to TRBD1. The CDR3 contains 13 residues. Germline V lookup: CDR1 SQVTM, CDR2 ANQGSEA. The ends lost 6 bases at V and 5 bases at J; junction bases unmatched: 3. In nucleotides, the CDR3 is TGCAGCGTAGTGGACAGGGGGAATGAAAAACTGTTTTTT. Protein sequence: CSVVDRGNEKLFF.

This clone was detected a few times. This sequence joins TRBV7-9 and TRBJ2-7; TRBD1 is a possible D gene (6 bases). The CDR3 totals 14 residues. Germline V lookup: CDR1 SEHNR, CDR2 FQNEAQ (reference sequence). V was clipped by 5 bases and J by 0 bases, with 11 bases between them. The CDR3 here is CASSARQDSYEQYF. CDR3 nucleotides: TGTGCCAGCAGCGCCAGACAGGACTCCTACGAGCAGTACTTC.